The table lists the clone carrying this T cell receptor beta chain with a few counts. Its specificity is unknown. The data originate from a study of CD8 T cells in ankylosing spondylitis. General study points: Disease-linked clones bore a CD8+ phenotype, appearing relatively rarely in peripheral blood. Significantly higher representation of disease-linked clones was reported for matched ankylosing spondylitis synovial fluid. In synovial fluid and blood from reactive arthritis, some motif variants were previously reported.

Researchers built TCR beta libraries using quantitative 5'-RACE with molecular barcodes. TCRdb re-analysed the 5' RACE reads in MiXCR, keeping a single row per CDR3 protein. Here the sample spans about 200,000 distinct CDR3 sequences, 20% to 30% being singletons. Trimming left V 5 bases short and J 12 bases short, with 8 bases between. The CDR3 is made up of 10 amino acids. CDR1 is SGHTA and CDR2 is FQGNSA in the germline V gene. The TCR sequence derives from a male donor with ankylosing spondylitis or in good health (not recorded which). The chain combines TRBV7-2 with TRBJ2-1; D remains ambiguous. The specimen sequenced was blood, either unsorted or a sorted T cell fraction (not recorded which). This chain's CDR3 is CASSSTRQFF. In DNA form, the CDR3 reads TGTGCCAGCAGCAGTACGCGGCAGTTCTTC.